This TCR beta chain was observed in a study of cytomegalovirus exposure and HLA in healthy donors. V trimming: 1 base; J trimming: 2 bases; junction bases outside the gene matches: 10. The germline gives CDR1 SGHTA, CDR2 FQGNSA. The CDR3 is 17 residues long. PCR involved 60 Vbeta and 13 Jbeta primers. Assay: immunoSEQ multiplex PCR; the TCRdb copy retains only in-frame clones and omits some. The sample shows about 140,000 clones, roughly 73% of them seen only once. The source of this sequence is a woman in her thirties or forties in good health and CMV-seronegative. Sequenced sample: PBMCs. The chain has TRBV7-2 and TRBJ2-7, with 8 bases lining up with TRBD1. CDR3 nucleotides: TGTGCCAGCAGCTTAGTGGCGGGGACAGGAACCACCTACGAGCAGTACTTC. This sequence encodes CASSLVAGTGTTYEQYF.